Shown below are 24 T cell receptor beta chains from a single sample sequenced in a study of T-cell memory formation after mild COVID-19. In TCRdb, the 5' RACE reads were re-called with MiXCR into one record per CDR3 protein. The profile shows approximately 300,000 distinct CDR3 sequences, approximately 19% of them singletons. Material: PBMCs or a T cell subset sorted from them (not recorded which). The receptors here all came from a young man who had mild COVID-19 (a few samples of this study predate the infection). Cell type and time point are not known.

This clonotype showed up just a few times. The rearrangement joins TRBV7-9 to TRBJ2-3; D possibly matches TRBD1 or TRBD2 (6 bases each). CDR3 length equals 15 residues. Germline CDR1 is SEHNR and CDR2 is FQNEAQ (reference sequence). The ends were cut back, 7 bases at V and 2 bases at J, with 16 bases in the middle. CDR3 loop: CASIPSWGATDTQYF. For the CDR3, the DNA is TGTGCCAGCATTCCTAGTTGGGGGGCCACAGATACGCAGTATTTT.

This clonotype was detected ten times or more. This chain joins TRBV7-3 and TRBJ2-6; D is uncertain. V gave up 7 bases and J gave up 10 bases, with 23 bases separating them. CDR1 SGHTA and CDR2 FQGTGA come from the germline V gene. The CDR3 sequence is 16 residues long. The CDR3 region is CASTTHWAARFNVLTF. CDR3 bases: TGTGCCAGCACCACCCACTGGGCAGCGAGGTTTAACGTCCTGACTTTC.

This clonotype was counted only a few times. The chain links TRBV20-1 to TRBJ2-2; possibly TRBD1 for D (5 bases). The CDR3 has 15 residues. CDR1 is DFQATT and CDR2 is SNEGSKA in the germline V gene (reference sequence). V was pared by 3 bases and J by 1 base, with 12 bases between. CDR3 in DNA: TGCAGTGCTAGTAGGGGAATAGGGAACACCGGGGAGCTGTTTTTT. As protein: CSASRGIGNTGELFF.

The chain joins TRBV7-2 to TRBJ2-1, with 8 bases lining up with TRBD2. Germline trimming cut 5 bases from V and 5 bases from J; bases unmatched to any gene: 5. This CDR3 region has 14 residues. CDR1 and CDR2 from the germline V gene are SGHTA and FQGNSA. In DNA form, the CDR3 reads TGTGCCAGCAGCCGCGGGGGGAACGACAATGAGCAGTTCTTC. This gives the protein CASSRGGNDNEQFF.

The V call is TRBV6-2 or TRBV6-3, the J call TRBJ1-2; TRBD1 matches at 9 bases. Germline V gene lookup returns CDR1 MNHEY and CDR2 SVGEGT. This CDR3 region has 16 residues. V shed 1 base, J shed 6 bases, and the junction held 9 bases outside the gene matches. CDR3 loop: CASSYFRDRDKDGYTF. The CDR3, as DNA: TGTGCCAGCAGTTACTTCCGGGACAGGGATAAAGATGGCTACACCTTC.

This chain uses TRBV24-1 with TRBJ2-2; D is ambiguous. Per germline, CDR1 KGHDR and CDR2 SFDVKD. This CDR3 has 12 residues. The V end lost 5 bases, the J end lost 7 bases, and 7 bases lay between the germline ends. CDR3 sequence: CATSAANGELFF. Written as DNA, the CDR3 is TGTGCCACCAGTGCAGCGAACGGGGAGCTGTTTTTT.

This clonotype was observed a handful of times. This sequence joins TRBV3-1 and TRBJ1-1; D not certain. Trimming left V 1 base short and J 4 bases short, with 1 base between. This CDR3 region has 11 residues. The V gene's germline CDR1 is LGHDT and CDR2 YNNKEL (reference sequence). DNA for the CDR3: TGTGCCAGCAGCCAAGTCACTGAAGCTTTCTTT. As protein: CASSQVTEAFF.

The table lists this clonotype with a few counts. This chain uses TRBV6-2 or TRBV6-3 with TRBJ2-1; D is possibly TRBD2 (5 bases). Germline-derived CDR1 and CDR2 are MNHEY and SVGEGT. V was cut by 2 bases and J by 10 bases, with 15 bases left in between. The CDR3 totals 14 residues. Here the CDR3 reads CASSYLLSGGEQFF. CDR3 sequence (DNA): TGTGCCAGCAGTTACCTTTTGAGCGGCGGCGAGCAGTTCTTC.

V is TRBV6-5 and J is TRBJ1-2; D is ambiguous. Germline CDR1 is MNHEY and CDR2 is SVGAGI. The CDR3 extends over 14 amino acids. Trimming took 6 bases from V and 2 from J, leaving 13 bases between them. The DNA for the CDR3 is TGTGCCAGCAGGTGGTCCGGAGGCAACTATGGCTACACCTTC. This codes for CASRWSGGNYGYTF.

The gene calls are TRBV5-1 and TRBJ2-5, with D perhaps matching TRBD1 or TRBD2 (5 bases each). Trimming cost V 0 bases and J 2 bases, with 11 bases left between them. The CDR3 is made up of 15 amino acids. The V gene's germline CDR1 is SGHRS and CDR2 YFSETQ. CDR3 sequence: CASSLGGRGQETQYF. The CDR3 nucleotides are TGCGCCAGCAGCTTGGGGGGACGGGGACAAGAGACCCAGTACTTC.

The rearrangement joins TRBV28 to TRBJ2-3, with TRBD1 matching over 7 bases. J lost 4 bases, V lost 6 bases, and 13 bases had no gene match. The CDR3 is 16 amino acids. CDR1 MDHEN and CDR2 SYDVKM come from the germline V gene. The CDR3 DNA reads TGTGCCAGCAGATATCAACAGGGGCGTAGGTCAGATACGCAGTATTTT. Its protein product is CASRYQQGRRSDTQYF.

J is TRBJ2-3 and V is TRBV15; possible D gene TRBD2, 5 bases. The V gene lost 5 bases and the J gene lost 4 bases, with 19 bases spanning the gap. In germline, CDR1 is LNHNV, CDR2 YYDKDF (reference sequence). The CDR3 is 16 amino acids. CDR3 sequence: CATSARSGLRADTQYF. The CDR3, as DNA: TGTGCCACCAGCGCTAGGAGCGGCCTCCGGGCAGATACGCAGTATTTT.

This rearrangement joins TRBV6-6 to TRBJ2-7; TRBD2 might be the D (5 bases). Trimming pared 8 bases from V and 2 bases from J, leaving 19 bases between. The CDR3 spans 15 residues. CDR1 is MNHNY and CDR2 is SVGAGI in the germline V gene (reference sequence). The CDR3 nucleotides are TGTGCCAGCGGACTGGGCCTCCTCGGAACCTACGAGCAGTACGTC. Translated, it gives CASGLGLLGTYEQYV.

In this sample, this clonotype turned up a few times. The chain combines TRBV12-3 or TRBV12-4 with TRBJ2-5, with a possible D match to TRBD1 (5 bases). V was cut by 3 bases and J by 2 bases, with 7 bases left in between. The length of the CDR3 is 13 residues. CDR3 protein: CASSFRQQETQYF. Written as DNA, the CDR3 is TGTGCCAGCAGTTTTCGACAGCAAGAGACCCAGTACTTC.

This clonotype came up a few times. The V gene is TRBV5-1, the J gene TRBJ2-5; D gene ambiguous. The germline CDR1 and CDR2 sequences are SGHRS and YFSETQ. This CDR3 has 13 amino acids. V was shortened by 1 base and J by 1 base, with 5 bases between the two germline ends. CDR3 DNA sequence: TGCGCCAGCAGCTTGAACATCCAAGAGACCCAGTACTTC. Residues: CASSLNIQETQYF.

This clonotype was counted ten times or more. This rearrangement joins TRBV5-1 to TRBJ1-3; D is unresolved. In germline, CDR1 is SGHRS, CDR2 YFSETQ. Trimming removed 0 bases from V and 4 bases from J, with 14 bases in between. There are 16 residues in the CDR3. The CDR3 is CASSLVSGIAGNTIYF. The CDR3 DNA sequence: TGCGCCAGCAGCTTGGTTTCTGGAATAGCGGGAAACACCATATATTTT.

This clonotype was seen a few times. V usage is TRBV20-1 and J usage is TRBJ2-1, with 11 bases that match TRBD2. With V trimmed by 2 bases and J by 10 bases, 10 bases remained unmatched. The length of the CDR3 is 15 residues. Germline loops: CDR1 DFQATT, CDR2 SNEGSKA (reference sequence). The CDR3 DNA reads as TGCAGTGCTAGATCTATAGCGGGGGGGCGTAGCGAGCAGTTCTTC. It specifies CSARSIAGGRSEQFF.

The chain has TRBV9 and TRBJ2-3, with 8 bases fitting TRBD2. V trimming: 4 bases; J trimming: 8 bases; junction bases outside the gene matches: 9. Germline CDR1 is SGDLS and CDR2 is YYNGEE. CDR3 length: 14 amino acids. Here the CDR3 DNA reads TGTGCCAGCAGCCCTCTTTTTGCGGGGGGTACGCAGTATTTT. Translated: CASSPLFAGGTQYF.

This clonotype turned up a few times. This chain uses TRBV6-2 or TRBV6-3 with TRBJ2-2; the D gene is possibly TRBD1 (5 bases). Germline CDR1 reads MNHEY; CDR2 reads SVGEGT. This CDR3 has 13 amino acids. Trimming cost V 2 bases and J 8 bases, with 9 bases left between them. This chain's CDR3 is CASSYAGLGELFF. CDR3 nucleotides: TGTGCCAGCAGTTACGCAGGGCTGGGGGAGCTGTTTTTT.

This clonotype occurred a few times. The chain is built from TRBV11-2 and TRBJ2-5; D is uncertain. The CDR3 totals 15 residues. The V end lost 5 bases, the J end lost 4 bases, and 17 bases lay between the germline ends. Germline V gives CDR1 SGHAT, CDR2 FQNNGV. The CDR3 DNA reads as TGTGCCAGCAGCCCACTCCGGCCTGTAATAGAGACCCAGTACTTC. Encoded protein: CASSPLRPVIETQYF. Variable domain in full (rest from reference TRBV11-2 and TRBJ2-5): EAGVAQSPRYKIIEKRQSVAFWCNPISGHATLYWYQQILGQGPKLLIQFQNNGVVDDSQLPKDRFSAERLKGVDSTLKIQPAKLEDSAVYLCASSPLRPVIETQYFGPGTRLLVL.

The chain uses TRBV20-1 and TRBJ2-3, with 8 bases aligning to TRBD2. CDR1 is DFQATT, CDR2 SNEGSKA, per germline (reference sequence). This CDR3 is built from 14 residues. V trimming: 6 bases; J trimming: 5 bases; junction bases outside the gene matches: 10. This CDR3 is CSARQAGGGDTQYF. CDR3 DNA sequence: TGCAGTGCCCGCCAGGCCGGGGGGGGAGATACGCAGTATTTT.

This clonotype was recorded a few times. This chain links TRBV10-3 with TRBJ1-1, with 10 bases aligning to TRBD1. The germline V gene encodes CDR1 ENHRY and CDR2 SYGVKD. The CDR3 is 14 amino acids. The V and J ends lost 4 bases and 5 bases, in that order; junction bases with no gene match: 4. For the CDR3, the DNA is TGTGCCATCAGTGGACAGGGGGCCGGAACTGAAGCTTTCTTT. Protein product: CAISGQGAGTEAFF.

The gene calls are TRBV20-1 and TRBJ2-3; 8 bases agree with TRBD2. Germline assignment: CDR1 DFQATT and CDR2 SNEGSKA (reference sequence). This CDR3 is built from 16 residues. V dropped 3 bases and J dropped 2; count of bases not matched to a gene: 10. This CDR3 is CSARAPIAGNTDTQYF. The CDR3 DNA follows: TGCAGTGCTAGGGCTCCAATAGCGGGGAACACAGATACGCAGTATTTT.

V gene TRBV7-3 combines with J gene TRBJ1-1; TRBD1 matches at 7 bases. CDR3 length: 17 amino acids. J gave up 1 base and V 5 bases, and 13 bases lay outside the gene matches. Germline CDR1 reads SGHTA; CDR2 reads FQGTGA. CDR3 nucleotide sequence: TGTGCCAGCAGCCCGAGGGACAGTCATTCGGAGAACACTGAAGCTTTCTTT. Translating gives CASSPRDSHSENTEAFF.